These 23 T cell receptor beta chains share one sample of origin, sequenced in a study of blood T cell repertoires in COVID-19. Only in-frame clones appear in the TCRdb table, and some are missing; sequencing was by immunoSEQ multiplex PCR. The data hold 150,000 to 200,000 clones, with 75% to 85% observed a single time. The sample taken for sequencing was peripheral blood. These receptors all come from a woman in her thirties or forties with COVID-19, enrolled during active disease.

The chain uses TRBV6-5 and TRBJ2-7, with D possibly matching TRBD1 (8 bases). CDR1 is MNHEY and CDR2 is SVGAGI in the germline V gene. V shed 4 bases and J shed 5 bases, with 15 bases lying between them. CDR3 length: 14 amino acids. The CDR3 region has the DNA TGTGCCAGCAGTTGGAACAGGGGGGGAAACGAGCAGTACTTC. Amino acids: CASSWNRGGNEQYF.

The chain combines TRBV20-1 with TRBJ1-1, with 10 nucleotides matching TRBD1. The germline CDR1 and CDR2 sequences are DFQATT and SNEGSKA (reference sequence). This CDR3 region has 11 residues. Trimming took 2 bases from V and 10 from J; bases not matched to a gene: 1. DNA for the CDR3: TGCAGTGCTAGACGGGACAGGGGAGCTTTCTTT. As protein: CSARRDRGAFF.

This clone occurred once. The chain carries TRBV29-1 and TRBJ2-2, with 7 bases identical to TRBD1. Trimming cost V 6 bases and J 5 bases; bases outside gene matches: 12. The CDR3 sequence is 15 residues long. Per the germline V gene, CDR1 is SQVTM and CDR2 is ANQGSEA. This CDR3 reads CSVKAGTVMTGELFF. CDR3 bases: TGCAGCGTCAAAGCCGGGACAGTTATGACCGGGGAGCTGTTTTTT.

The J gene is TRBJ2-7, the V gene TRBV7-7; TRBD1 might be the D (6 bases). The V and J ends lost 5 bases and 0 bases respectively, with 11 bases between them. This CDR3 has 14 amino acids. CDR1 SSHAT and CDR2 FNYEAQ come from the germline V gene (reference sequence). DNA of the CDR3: TGTGCCAGCAGCCCGAGGGACAACTCCTACGAGCAGTACTTC. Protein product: CASSPRDNSYEQYF. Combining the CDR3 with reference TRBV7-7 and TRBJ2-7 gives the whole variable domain GAGVSQSPRYKVTKRGQDVTLRCDPISSHATLYWYQQALGQGPEFLTYFNYEAQPDKSGLPSDRFSAERPEGSISTLTIQRTEQRDSAMYRCASSPRDNSYEQYFGPGTRLTVT.

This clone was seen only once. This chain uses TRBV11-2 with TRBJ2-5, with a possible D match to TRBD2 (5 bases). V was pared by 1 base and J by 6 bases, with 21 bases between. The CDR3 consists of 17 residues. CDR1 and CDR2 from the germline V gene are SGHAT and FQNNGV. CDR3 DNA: TGTGCCAGCAGCTTAGCTCGTCTGGCGGGCCCCTCCCAGACCCAGTACTTC. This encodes CASSLARLAGPSQTQYF.

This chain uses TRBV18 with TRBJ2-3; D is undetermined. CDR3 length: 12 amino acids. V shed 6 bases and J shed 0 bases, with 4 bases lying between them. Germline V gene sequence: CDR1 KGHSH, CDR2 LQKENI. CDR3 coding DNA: TGTGCCAGCTCCCCTAGCACAGATACGCAGTATTTT. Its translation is CASSPSTDTQYF.

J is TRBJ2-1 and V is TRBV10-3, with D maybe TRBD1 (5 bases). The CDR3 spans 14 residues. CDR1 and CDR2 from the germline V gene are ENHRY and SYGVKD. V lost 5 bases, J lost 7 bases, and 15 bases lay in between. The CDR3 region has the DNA TGTGCCATCAGTCCCGATGGGGCAGGGAATGAGCAGTTCTTC. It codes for CAISPDGAGNEQFF.

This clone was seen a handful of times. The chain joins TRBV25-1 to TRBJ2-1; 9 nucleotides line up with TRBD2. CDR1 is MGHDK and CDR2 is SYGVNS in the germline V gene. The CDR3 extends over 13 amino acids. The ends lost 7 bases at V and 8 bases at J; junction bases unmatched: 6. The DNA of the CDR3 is TGTGCCAGCACGATTAGCGGGAGCCATGAGCAGTTCTTC. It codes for CASTISGSHEQFF.

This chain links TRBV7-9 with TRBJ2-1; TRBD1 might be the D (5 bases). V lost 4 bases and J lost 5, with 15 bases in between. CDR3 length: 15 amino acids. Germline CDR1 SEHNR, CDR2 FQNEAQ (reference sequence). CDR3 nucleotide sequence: TGTGCCAGCAGCTCAACAGGTACGAGTAACAATGAGCAGTTCTTC. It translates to CASSSTGTSNNEQFF. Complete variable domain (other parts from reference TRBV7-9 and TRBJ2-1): DTGVSQNPRHKITKRGQNVTFRCDPISEHNRLYWYRQTLGQGPEFLTYFQNEAQLEKSRLLSDRFSAERPKGSFSTLEIQRTEQGDSAMYLCASSSTGTSNNEQFFGPGTRLTVL.

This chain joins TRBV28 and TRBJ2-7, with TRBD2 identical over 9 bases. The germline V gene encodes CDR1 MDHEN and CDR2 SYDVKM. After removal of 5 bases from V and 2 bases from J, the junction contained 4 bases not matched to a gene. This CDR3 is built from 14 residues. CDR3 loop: CASSASSGTYEQYF. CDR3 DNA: TGTGCCAGCAGTGCATCTAGCGGGACCTACGAGCAGTACTTC.

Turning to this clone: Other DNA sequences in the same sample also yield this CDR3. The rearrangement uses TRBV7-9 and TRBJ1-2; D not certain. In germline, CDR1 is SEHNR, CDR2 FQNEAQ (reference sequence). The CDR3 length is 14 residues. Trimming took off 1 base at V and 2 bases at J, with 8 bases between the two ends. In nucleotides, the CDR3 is TGTGCCAGCAGCTTAGGGTCAGTCAACTATGGCTACACCTTC. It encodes CASSLGSVNYGYTF.

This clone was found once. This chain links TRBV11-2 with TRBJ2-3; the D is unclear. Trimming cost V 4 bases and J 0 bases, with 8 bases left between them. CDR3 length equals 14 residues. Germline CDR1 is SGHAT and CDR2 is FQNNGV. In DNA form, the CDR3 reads TGTGCCAGCAGCTCATCGACTAGCACAGATACGCAGTATTTT. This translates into CASSSSTSTDTQYF.

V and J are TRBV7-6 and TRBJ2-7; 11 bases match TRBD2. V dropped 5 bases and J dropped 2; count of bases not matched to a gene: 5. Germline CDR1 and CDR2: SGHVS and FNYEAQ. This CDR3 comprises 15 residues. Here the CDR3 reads CASSKLSGGAYEQYF. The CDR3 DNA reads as TGTGCCAGCAGCAAGCTTAGCGGGGGGGCCTACGAGCAGTACTTC.

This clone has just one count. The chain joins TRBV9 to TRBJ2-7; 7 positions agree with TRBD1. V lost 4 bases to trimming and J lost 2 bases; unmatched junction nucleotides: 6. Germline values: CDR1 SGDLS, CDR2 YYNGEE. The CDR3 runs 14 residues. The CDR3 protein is CASSFGTEPYEQYF. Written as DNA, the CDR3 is TGTGCCAGCAGCTTCGGGACAGAACCCTACGAGCAGTACTTC.

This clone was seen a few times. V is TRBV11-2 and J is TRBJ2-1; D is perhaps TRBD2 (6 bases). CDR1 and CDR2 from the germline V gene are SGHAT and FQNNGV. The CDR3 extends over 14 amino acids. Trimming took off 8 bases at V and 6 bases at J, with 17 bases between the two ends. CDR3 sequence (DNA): TGTGCCAGCCAAACCGGGGGAATACTCAATGAGCAGTTCTTC. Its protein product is CASQTGGILNEQFF. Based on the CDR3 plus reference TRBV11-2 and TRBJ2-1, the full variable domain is EAGVAQSPRYKIIEKRQSVAFWCNPISGHATLYWYQQILGQGPKLLIQFQNNGVVDDSQLPKDRFSAERLKGVDSTLKIQPAKLEDSAVYLCASQTGGILNEQFFGPGTRLTVL.

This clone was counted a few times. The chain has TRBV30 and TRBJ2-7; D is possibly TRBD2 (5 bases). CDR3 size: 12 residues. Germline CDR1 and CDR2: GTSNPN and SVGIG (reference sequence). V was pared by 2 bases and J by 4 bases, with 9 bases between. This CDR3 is CAWSPTGYEQYF. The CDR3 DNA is TGTGCCTGGAGTCCCACGGGGTACGAGCAGTACTTC.

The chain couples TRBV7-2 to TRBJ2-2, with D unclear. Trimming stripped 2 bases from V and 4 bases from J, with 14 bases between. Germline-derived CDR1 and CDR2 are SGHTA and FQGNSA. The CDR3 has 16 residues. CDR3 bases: TGTGCCAGCAGCTTATTTGCAGCGACGGGCACCGGGGAGCTGTTTTTT. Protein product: CASSLFAATGTGELFF.

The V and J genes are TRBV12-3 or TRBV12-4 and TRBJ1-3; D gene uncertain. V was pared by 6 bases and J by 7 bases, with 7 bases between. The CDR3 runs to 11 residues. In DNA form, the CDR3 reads TGTGCCAGCAGGACTGTGAACACCATATATTTT. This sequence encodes CASRTVNTIYF.

The CDR3 DNA reads TGTGCCAGCAGTGAAATGTTTATGGGCGGCTACACCTTC. Encoded protein: CASSEMFMGGYTF. The chain is built from TRBV2 and TRBJ1-2; no definite D call. The CDR3 runs to 13 residues. CDR1 and CDR2 (germline): SNHLY, FYNNEI. V gave up 2 bases and J gave up 8 bases, with 12 bases separating them.

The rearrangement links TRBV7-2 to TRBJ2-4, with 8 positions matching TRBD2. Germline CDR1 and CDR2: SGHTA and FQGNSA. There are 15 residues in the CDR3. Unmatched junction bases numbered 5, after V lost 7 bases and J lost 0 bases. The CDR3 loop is CASNIAGLAKNIQYF. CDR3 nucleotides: TGTGCCAGCAACATAGCGGGACTAGCCAAAAACATTCAGTACTTC.

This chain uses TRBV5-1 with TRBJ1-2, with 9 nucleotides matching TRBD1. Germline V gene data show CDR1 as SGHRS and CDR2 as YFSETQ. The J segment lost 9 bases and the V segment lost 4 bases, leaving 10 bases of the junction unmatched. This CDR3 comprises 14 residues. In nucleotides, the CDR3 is TGCGCCAGCAGCACATCCGGGACAGGGTCACGCTACACCTTC. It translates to CASSTSGTGSRYTF.

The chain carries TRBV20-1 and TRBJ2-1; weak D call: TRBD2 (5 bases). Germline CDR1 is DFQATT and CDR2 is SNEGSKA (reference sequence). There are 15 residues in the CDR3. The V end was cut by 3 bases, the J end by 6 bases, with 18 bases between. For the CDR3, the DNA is TGCAGTGCTAGTCACAATAGCGTTTCCCTCAATGAGCAGTTCTTC. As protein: CSASHNSVSLNEQFF.

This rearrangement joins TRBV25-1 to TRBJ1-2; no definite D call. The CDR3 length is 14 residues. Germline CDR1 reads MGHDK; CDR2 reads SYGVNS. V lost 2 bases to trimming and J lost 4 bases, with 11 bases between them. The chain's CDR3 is CASSERTVGYGYTF. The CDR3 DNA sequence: TGTGCCAGCAGTGAACGCACGGTCGGCTATGGCTACACCTTC.